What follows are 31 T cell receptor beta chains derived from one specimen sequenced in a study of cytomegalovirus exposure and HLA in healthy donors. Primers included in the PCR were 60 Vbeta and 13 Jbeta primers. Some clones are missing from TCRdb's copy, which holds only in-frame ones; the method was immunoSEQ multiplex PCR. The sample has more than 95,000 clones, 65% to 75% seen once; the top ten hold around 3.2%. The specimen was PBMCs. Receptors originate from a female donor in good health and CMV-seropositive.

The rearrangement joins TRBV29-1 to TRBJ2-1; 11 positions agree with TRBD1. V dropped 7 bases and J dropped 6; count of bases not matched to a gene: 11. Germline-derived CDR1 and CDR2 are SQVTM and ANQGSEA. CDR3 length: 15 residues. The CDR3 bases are TGCAGCGCCGGAGGGGACAGGGGGTTCGGCAATGAGCAGTTCTTC. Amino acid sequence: CSAGGDRGFGNEQFF.

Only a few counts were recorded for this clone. The CDR3 DNA reads TGTGCCAGCAGCTCGAAGAGGCGGGGGCCCTACAATGAGCAGTTCTTC. Its translation is CASSSKRRGPYNEQFF. The genes are TRBV9 and TRBJ2-1, with D perhaps matching TRBD2 (7 bases). The CDR3 consists of 16 residues. In germline, CDR1 is SGDLS, CDR2 YYNGEE. Trimming took 4 bases from V and 2 from J, leaving 16 bases between them. The whole variable domain, remainder taken from reference TRBV9 and TRBJ2-1, is DSGVTQTPKHLITATGQRVTLRCSPRSGDLSVYWYQQSLDQGLQFLIQYYNGEERAKGNILERFSAQQFPDLHSELNLSSLELGDSALYFCASSSKRRGPYNEQFFGPGTRLTVL.

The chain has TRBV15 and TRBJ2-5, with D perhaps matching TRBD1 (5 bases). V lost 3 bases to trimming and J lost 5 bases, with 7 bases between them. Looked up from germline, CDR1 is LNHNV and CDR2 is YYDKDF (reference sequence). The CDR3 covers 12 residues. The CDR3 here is CATSRGPETQYF. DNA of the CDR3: TGTGCCACCAGCAGGGGGCCGGAGACCCAGTACTTC.

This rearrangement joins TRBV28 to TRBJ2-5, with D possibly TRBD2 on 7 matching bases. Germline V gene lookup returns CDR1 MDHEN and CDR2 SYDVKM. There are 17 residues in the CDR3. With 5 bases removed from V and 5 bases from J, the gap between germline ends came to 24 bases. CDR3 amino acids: CASSLSGAAGYRETQYF. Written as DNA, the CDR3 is TGTGCCAGCAGTCTATCGGGGGCAGCGGGGTACAGGGAGACCCAGTACTTC.

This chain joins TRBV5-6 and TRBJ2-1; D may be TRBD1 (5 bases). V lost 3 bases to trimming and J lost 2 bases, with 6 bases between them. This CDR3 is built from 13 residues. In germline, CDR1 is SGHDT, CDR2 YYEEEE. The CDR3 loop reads CASSSDTYNEQFF. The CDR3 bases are TGTGCCAGCAGCTCGGACACCTACAATGAGCAGTTCTTC.

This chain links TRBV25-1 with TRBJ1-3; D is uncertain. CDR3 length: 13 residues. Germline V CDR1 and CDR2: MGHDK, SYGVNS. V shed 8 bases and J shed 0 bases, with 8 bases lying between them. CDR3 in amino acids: CASVQNSGNTIYF. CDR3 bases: TGTGCCAGCGTACAGAACTCTGGAAACACCATATATTTT.

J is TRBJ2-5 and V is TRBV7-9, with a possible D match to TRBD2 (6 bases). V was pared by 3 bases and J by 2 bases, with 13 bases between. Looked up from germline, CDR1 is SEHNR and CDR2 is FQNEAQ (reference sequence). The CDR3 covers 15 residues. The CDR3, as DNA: TGTGCCAGCAGCTTCTGGGACTCGCAACAAGAGACCCAGTACTTC. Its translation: CASSFWDSQQETQYF.

CDR3: CASSLGERNQPQHF. The DNA for the CDR3 is TGCGCCAGCAGCTTGGGAGAGAGGAATCAGCCCCAGCATTTT. The chain uses TRBV5-1 and TRBJ1-5; D uncertain. This CDR3 region has 14 residues. Per germline, CDR1 SGHRS and CDR2 YFSETQ. V gave up 0 bases and J gave up 4 bases, with 8 bases separating them.

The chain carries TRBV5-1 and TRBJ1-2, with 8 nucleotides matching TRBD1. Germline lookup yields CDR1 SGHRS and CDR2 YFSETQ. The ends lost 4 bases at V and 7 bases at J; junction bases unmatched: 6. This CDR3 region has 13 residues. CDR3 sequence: CASSPGQGGGYTF. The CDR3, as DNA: TGCGCCAGCAGCCCCGGACAGGGTGGTGGCTACACCTTC.

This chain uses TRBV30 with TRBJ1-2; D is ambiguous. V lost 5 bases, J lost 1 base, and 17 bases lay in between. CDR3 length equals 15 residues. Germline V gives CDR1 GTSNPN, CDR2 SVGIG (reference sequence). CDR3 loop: CAWWRTGGGNYGYTF. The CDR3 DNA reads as TGTGCCTGGTGGAGGACCGGCGGCGGTAACTATGGCTACACCTTC.

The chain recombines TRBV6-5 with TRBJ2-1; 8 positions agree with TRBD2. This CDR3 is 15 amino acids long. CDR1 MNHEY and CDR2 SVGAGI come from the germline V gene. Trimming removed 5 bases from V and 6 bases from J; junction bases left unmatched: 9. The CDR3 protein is CASSPPRGGANEQFF. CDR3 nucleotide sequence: TGTGCCAGCAGTCCCCCTCGGGGGGGCGCCAATGAGCAGTTCTTC.

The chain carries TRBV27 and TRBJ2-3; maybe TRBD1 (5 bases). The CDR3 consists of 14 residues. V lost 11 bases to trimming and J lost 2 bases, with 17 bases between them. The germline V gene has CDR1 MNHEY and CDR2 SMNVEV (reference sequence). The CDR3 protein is CAGRDRVFTDTQYF. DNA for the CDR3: TGTGCCGGCCGAGACAGAGTTTTCACAGATACGCAGTATTTT.

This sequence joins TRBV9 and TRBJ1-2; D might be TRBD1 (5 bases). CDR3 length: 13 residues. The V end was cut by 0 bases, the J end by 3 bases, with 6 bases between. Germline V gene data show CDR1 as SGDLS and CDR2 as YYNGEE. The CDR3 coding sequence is TGTGCCAGCAGCGTAGCGACAGACTATGGCTACACCTTC. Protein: CASSVATDYGYTF.

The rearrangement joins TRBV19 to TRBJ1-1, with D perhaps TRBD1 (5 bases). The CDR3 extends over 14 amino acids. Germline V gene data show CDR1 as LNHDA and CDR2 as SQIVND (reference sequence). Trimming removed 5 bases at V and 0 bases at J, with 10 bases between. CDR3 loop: CASSRRDLNTEAFF. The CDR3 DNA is TGTGCCAGTAGTCGGAGGGACCTGAACACTGAAGCTTTCTTT.

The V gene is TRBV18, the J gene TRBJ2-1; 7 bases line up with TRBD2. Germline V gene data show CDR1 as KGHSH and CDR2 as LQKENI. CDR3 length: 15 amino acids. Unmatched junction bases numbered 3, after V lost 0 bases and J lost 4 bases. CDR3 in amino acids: CASSPPLSGYNEQFF. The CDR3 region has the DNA TGTGCCAGCTCACCACCCCTTAGCGGGTACAATGAGCAGTTCTTC.

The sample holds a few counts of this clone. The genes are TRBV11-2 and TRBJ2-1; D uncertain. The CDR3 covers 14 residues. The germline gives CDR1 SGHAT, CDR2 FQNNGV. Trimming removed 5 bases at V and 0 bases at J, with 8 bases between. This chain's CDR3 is CASSRPGSYNEQFF. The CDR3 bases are TGTGCCAGCAGCCGCCCGGGCTCCTACAATGAGCAGTTCTTC.

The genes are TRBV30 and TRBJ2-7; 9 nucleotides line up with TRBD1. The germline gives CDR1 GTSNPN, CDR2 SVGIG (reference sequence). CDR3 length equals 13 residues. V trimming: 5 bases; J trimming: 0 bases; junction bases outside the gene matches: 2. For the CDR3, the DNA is TGTGCCTGGGGACAGGGGATCTCCTACGAGCAGTACTTC. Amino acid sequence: CAWGQGISYEQYF.

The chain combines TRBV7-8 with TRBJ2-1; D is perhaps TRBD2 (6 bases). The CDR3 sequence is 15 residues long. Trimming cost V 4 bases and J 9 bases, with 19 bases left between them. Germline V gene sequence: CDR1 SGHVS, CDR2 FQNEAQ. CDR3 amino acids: CASSSLIPPGGEQFF. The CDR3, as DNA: TGTGCCAGCAGCTCACTTATCCCTCCCGGGGGTGAGCAGTTCTTC.

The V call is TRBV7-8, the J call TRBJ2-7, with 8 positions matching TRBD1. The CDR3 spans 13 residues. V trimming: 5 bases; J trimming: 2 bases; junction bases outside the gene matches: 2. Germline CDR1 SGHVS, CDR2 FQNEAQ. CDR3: CASSRTGTYEQYF. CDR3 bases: TGTGCCAGCAGCCGGACAGGGACCTACGAGCAGTACTTC.

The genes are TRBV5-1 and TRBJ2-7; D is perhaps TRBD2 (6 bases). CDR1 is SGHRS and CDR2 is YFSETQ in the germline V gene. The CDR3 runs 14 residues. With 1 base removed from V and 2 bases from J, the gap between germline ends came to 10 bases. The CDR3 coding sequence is TGCGCCAGCAGCTTGAGCGGGTCCCCCTACGAGCAGTACTTC. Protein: CASSLSGSPYEQYF.

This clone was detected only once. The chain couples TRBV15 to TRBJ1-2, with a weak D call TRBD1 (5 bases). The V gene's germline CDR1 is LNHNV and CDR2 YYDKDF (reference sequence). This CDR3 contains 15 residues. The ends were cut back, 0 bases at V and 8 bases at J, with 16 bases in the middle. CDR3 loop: CATSRDVGGVEGYTF. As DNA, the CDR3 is TGTGCCACCAGCAGAGATGTTGGGGGGGTCGAAGGCTACACCTTC.

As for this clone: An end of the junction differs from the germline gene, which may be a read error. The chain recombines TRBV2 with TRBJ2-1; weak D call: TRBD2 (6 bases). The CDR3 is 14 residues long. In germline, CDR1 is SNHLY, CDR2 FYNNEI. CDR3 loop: CASSDRDSDNEQFF. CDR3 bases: TGTGCCAGCAGTGACCGGGACTCCGACAATGAGCAGTTCTTC.

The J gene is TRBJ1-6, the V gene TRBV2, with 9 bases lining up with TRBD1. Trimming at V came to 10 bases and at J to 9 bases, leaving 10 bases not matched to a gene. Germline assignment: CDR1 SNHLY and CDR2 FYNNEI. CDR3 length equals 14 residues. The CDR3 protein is CATSLQGALSPLHF. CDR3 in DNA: TGTGCCACCTCCCTACAGGGGGCTCTTTCACCCCTCCACTTT.

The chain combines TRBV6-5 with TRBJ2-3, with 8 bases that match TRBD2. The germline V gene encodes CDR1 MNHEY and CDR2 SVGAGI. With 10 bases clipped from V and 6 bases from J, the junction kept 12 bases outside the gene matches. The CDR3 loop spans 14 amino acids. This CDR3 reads CATSRGGRGDTQYF. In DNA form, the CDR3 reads TGTGCCACTTCTCGGGGGGGCCGGGGTGATACGCAGTATTTT.

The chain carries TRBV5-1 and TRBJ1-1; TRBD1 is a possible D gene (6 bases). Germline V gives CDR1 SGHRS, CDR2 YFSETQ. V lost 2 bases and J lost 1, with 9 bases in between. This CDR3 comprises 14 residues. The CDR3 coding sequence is TGCGCCAGCAGCTTACCGACAGGGAACACTGAAGCTTTCTTT. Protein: CASSLPTGNTEAFF.

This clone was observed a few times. In nucleotides, the CDR3 is TGTGCCAGTAGTAGCGGACAGTTGAATGAAAAACTGTTTTTT. It codes for CASSSGQLNEKLFF. The chain links TRBV19 to TRBJ1-4; D may be TRBD1 (6 bases). This CDR3 spans 14 amino acids. Looked up from germline, CDR1 is LNHDA and CDR2 is SQIVND (reference sequence). V lost 4 bases and J lost 5, with 11 bases in between. Combining the CDR3 with reference TRBV19 and TRBJ1-4 gives the whole variable domain DGGITQSPKYLFRKEGQNVTLSCEQNLNHDAMYWYRQDPGQGLRLIYYSQIVNDFQKGDIAEGYSVSREKKESFPLTVTSAQKNPTAFYLCASSSGQLNEKLFFGSGTQLSVL.

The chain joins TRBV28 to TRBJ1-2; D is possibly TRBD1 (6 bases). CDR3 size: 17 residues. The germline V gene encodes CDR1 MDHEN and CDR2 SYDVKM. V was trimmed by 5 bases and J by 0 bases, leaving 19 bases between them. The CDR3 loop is CASSQPSPGVANYGYTF. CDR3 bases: TGTGCCAGCAGTCAACCCAGCCCAGGGGTAGCTAACTATGGCTACACCTTC.

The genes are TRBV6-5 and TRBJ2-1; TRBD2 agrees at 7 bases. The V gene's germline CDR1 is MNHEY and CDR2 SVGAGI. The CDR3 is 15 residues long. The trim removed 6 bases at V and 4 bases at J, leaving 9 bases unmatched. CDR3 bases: TGTGCCAGCAGCGTACTGAGCGGGGCTTACAATGAGCAGTTCTTC. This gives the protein CASSVLSGAYNEQFF.

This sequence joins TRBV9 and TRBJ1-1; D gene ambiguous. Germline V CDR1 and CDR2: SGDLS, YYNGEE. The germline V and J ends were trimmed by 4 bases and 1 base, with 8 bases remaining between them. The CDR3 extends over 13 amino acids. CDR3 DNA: TGTGCCAGCAGCACAGCTAAGAACACTGAAGCTTTCTTT. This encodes CASSTAKNTEAFF.

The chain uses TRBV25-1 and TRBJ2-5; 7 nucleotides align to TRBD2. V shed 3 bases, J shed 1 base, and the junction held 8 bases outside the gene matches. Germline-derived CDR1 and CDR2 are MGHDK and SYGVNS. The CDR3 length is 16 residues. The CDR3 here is CASSDVGAGSQETQYF. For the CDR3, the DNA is TGTGCCAGCAGTGATGTGGGAGCGGGGTCCCAAGAGACCCAGTACTTC.

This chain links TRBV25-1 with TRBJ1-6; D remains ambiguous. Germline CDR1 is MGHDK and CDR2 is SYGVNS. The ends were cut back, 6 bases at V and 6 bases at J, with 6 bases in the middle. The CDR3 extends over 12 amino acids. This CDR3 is CASSLPNSPLHF. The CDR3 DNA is TGTGCCAGCAGCCTCCCTAATTCACCCCTCCACTTT.